The entry below gives a single T cell receptor beta chain sequence along with its context. The data derive from a study of blood T cell repertoires in COVID-19. Clones were read by immunoSEQ multiplex PCR, and TCRdb kept only the in-frame ones, dropping some. Of approximately 250,000 clones in the sample, approximately 88% are singletons; the top ten hold 1.2%. The sequenced sample consisted of PBMCs or T cells enriched from blood (not recorded which). This TCR derives from a woman in her forties with acute COVID-19.

The CDR3 coding sequence is TGTGCCAGCAGTTTATCGGAGGGGGCAGGCAATCAGCCCCAGCATTTT. The encoded protein is CASSLSEGAGNQPQHF. The gene calls are TRBV28 and TRBJ1-5; 7 bases are shared with TRBD1. Looked up from germline, CDR1 is MDHEN and CDR2 is SYDVKM. The ends lost 1 base at V and 2 bases at J; junction bases unmatched: 5. The CDR3 covers 16 residues.